These 19 T cell receptor beta chains were sequenced from one sample in a study of blood T cell repertoires in COVID-19. TCRdb keeps only in-frame clones here, not all; method: immunoSEQ multiplex PCR. This table has about 210,000 clones, roughly 86% appearing once. The sequenced sample consisted of peripheral blood. The receptors derive from a woman aged 50 to 65 with active or convalescent COVID-19.

V gene TRBV19 combines with J gene TRBJ2-3, with D perhaps TRBD2 (6 bases). Germline V gene lookup returns CDR1 LNHDA and CDR2 SQIVND (reference sequence). Trimming removed 6 bases at V and 8 bases at J, with 15 bases between. The CDR3 covers 13 residues. CDR3: CASRIMGGGTQYF. The CDR3 bases are TGTGCCAGTAGAATTATGGGAGGTGGTACGCAGTATTTT.

The V and J genes are TRBV9 and TRBJ2-7; a weak D match, TRBD2 (7 bases). Germline loops: CDR1 SGDLS, CDR2 YYNGEE. This CDR3 has 17 amino acids. The germline V and J ends were trimmed by 3 bases and 0 bases, with 19 bases remaining between them. CDR3 sequence: CASSGGGEAPLSYEQYF. In nucleotides, the CDR3 is TGTGCCAGCAGCGGAGGGGGGGAGGCTCCGCTCTCCTACGAGCAGTACTTC.

V is TRBV28 and J is TRBJ1-2; D unclear. The CDR3 is 12 residues long. V dropped 7 bases and J dropped 5 bases, with 11 bases sitting between them. Germline CDR1 reads MDHEN; CDR2 reads SYDVKM. This chain's CDR3 is CASTSEAYGYTF. The CDR3 DNA reads as TGTGCCAGCACCTCAGAGGCGTATGGCTACACCTTC.

The gene calls are TRBV28 and TRBJ1-5; D ambiguous. The germline V gene has CDR1 MDHEN and CDR2 SYDVKM. Between the trimmed V and J ends, which lost 2 bases and 10 bases, there was a span of 18 bases. This CDR3 contains 15 residues. In nucleotides, the CDR3 is TGTGCCAGCAGTTTAGAAGCGCTACAAGCTATCCCCCAGCATTTT. Protein: CASSLEALQAIPQHF.

The chain combines TRBV19 with TRBJ1-3; tentative D call: TRBD1 (6 bases). The V end lost 3 bases, the J end lost 4 bases, and 7 bases lay between the germline ends. The length of the CDR3 is 13 residues. Germline CDR1 is LNHDA and CDR2 is SQIVND (reference sequence). In nucleotides, the CDR3 is TGTGCCAGTAGTATTCAGGGGGGAAACACCATATATTTT. Translated: CASSIQGGNTIYF.

The chain is built from TRBV28 and TRBJ1-1; D might be TRBD1 (6 bases). CDR1 MDHEN and CDR2 SYDVKM come from the germline V gene. The ends were cut back, 5 bases at V and 1 base at J, with 14 bases in the middle. The CDR3 contains 15 residues. The CDR3 reads CASSTPRGWNTEAFF. The CDR3 coding sequence is TGTGCCAGCAGTACCCCCAGGGGATGGAACACTGAAGCTTTCTTT.

The rearrangement links TRBV10-3 to TRBJ1-5, with 8 positions matching TRBD1. V was clipped by 4 bases and J by 6 bases; unmatched bases: 5. Looked up from germline, CDR1 is ENHRY and CDR2 is SYGVKD. CDR3 length: 14 residues. In DNA form, the CDR3 reads TGTGCCATCAGTGGGGACAGGTCTCGTCAGCCCCAGCATTTT. Protein: CAISGDRSRQPQHF.

The chain combines TRBV27 with TRBJ1-5, with 10 nucleotides matching TRBD1. Germline CDR1 MNHEY, CDR2 SMNVEV (reference sequence). V trimming: 6 bases; J trimming: 4 bases; junction bases outside the gene matches: 3. This CDR3 has 14 amino acids. In DNA, the CDR3 is TGTGCCAGCAGCCGGGGACAGGGGAATCAGCCCCAGCATTTT. It encodes CASSRGQGNQPQHF.

The gene calls are TRBV7-3 and TRBJ2-3; D remains ambiguous. The CDR3 has 14 residues. V was shortened by 1 base and J by 3 bases, with 8 bases between the two germline ends. Germline V lookup: CDR1 SGHTA, CDR2 FQGTGA. The CDR3 loop reads CASSLSAQTDTQYF. As DNA, the CDR3 is TGTGCCAGCAGCTTAAGTGCGCAAACAGATACGCAGTATTTT.

This clone was observed a few times. This chain links TRBV12-5 with TRBJ2-5, with TRBD1 as a possible D gene (5 bases). Germline loops: CDR1 LGHNT, CDR2 FRNRAP. The V gene lost 3 bases and the J gene lost 0 bases, with 11 bases spanning the gap. The CDR3 spans 15 residues. CDR3 in DNA: TGTGCTAGTGGTTTAGCTACAGGCGACCAAGAGACCCAGTACTTC. Amino acids: CASGLATGDQETQYF.

The gene calls are TRBV4-1 and TRBJ2-1, with 8 bases lining up with TRBD2. The CDR3 sequence is 16 residues long. CDR1 MGHRA and CDR2 YSYEKL come from the germline V gene. V lost 6 bases and J lost 8; bases outside the gene matches: 15. DNA for the CDR3: TGCGCCAGCAGTCAAACTAGCGGTCGGTATTGGGATGAGCAGTTCTTC. It is translated as CASSQTSGRYWDEQFF.

This chain uses TRBV21-1 with TRBJ2-7; the D call in the table, TRBD2, was not verified against the DNA. TRBV21-1 is deemed a pseudogene. This CDR3 is 12 amino acids long. CDR3 coding DNA: TGTGCCAGCAGCAAATCGTTCGGGGAGCAGTACGTC. This sequence encodes CASSKSFGEQYV.

The chain has TRBV29-1 and TRBJ2-3; D possibly corresponds to TRBD2 (6 bases). Germline V lookup: CDR1 SQVTM, CDR2 ANQGSEA. The ends were cut back, 3 bases at V and 3 bases at J, with 10 bases in the middle. There are 13 residues in the CDR3. As DNA, the CDR3 is TGCAGCGTTGATATCGGGGGAACAGATACGCAGTATTTT. Amino acid sequence: CSVDIGGTDTQYF.

CDR3 region: CASSDLGRVEETQYF. DNA for the CDR3: TGTGCCAGCAGTGATCTAGGGCGGGTAGAAGAGACCCAGTACTTC. V usage is TRBV6-1 and J usage is TRBJ2-5; tentative D call: TRBD2 (5 bases). The CDR3 extends over 15 amino acids. V lost 3 bases to trimming and J lost 3 bases, with 14 bases between them. The germline V gene encodes CDR1 MNHNS and CDR2 SASEGT.

V gene TRBV28 combines with J gene TRBJ1-4; 9 bases fit TRBD1. The CDR3 spans 14 residues. With V trimmed by 7 bases and J by 8 bases, 8 bases remained unmatched. Germline-derived CDR1 and CDR2 are MDHEN and SYDVKM. The DNA of the CDR3 is TGTGCCAGCAAGGATCCGGGACAGGGCGAAAAACTGTTTTTT. Its protein is CASKDPGQGEKLFF.

V and J are TRBV5-1 and TRBJ1-3; TRBD1 aligns across 8 bases. This CDR3 contains 18 residues. The trim removed 4 bases at V and 0 bases at J, leaving 12 bases unmatched. Germline V gene lookup returns CDR1 SGHRS and CDR2 YFSETQ. The CDR3 protein is CASSQTGTGFSSGNTIYF. As DNA, the CDR3 is TGCGCCAGCAGCCAAACCGGGACAGGTTTCAGCTCTGGAAACACCATATATTTT.

The rearrangement uses TRBV28 and TRBJ2-1; the match to TRBD1 covers 10 bases. Trimming removed 6 bases from V and 2 bases from J; junction bases left unmatched: 7. This CDR3 has 16 amino acids. CDR1 is MDHEN, CDR2 SYDVKM, per germline. CDR3 sequence reads: CASRRPGQGTYNEQFF. CDR3 bases: TGTGCCAGCAGGCGACCGGGACAGGGGACCTACAATGAGCAGTTCTTC.

The rearrangement links TRBV5-6 to TRBJ2-4; D gene ambiguous. Deletions cut 0 bases from V and 8 bases from J, with 12 bases between. There are 14 residues in the CDR3. CDR1 is SGHDT, CDR2 YYEEEE, per germline. CDR3 DNA sequence: TGTGCCAGCAGCTTGGACAGTGGGTTGGACATTCAGTACTTC. This translates into CASSLDSGLDIQYF.

This rearrangement joins TRBV6-5 to TRBJ2-7, with 9 bases lining up with TRBD1. CDR3 length: 14 residues. Germline V gene sequence: CDR1 MNHEY, CDR2 SVGAGI. Losses at the gene ends were 6 bases for V and 3 bases for J; bases not matched to a gene: 6. CDR3 region: CASRRGQGNYEQYV. CDR3 coding DNA: TGTGCCAGCAGGCGGGGACAGGGAAACTACGAGCAGTACGTC.